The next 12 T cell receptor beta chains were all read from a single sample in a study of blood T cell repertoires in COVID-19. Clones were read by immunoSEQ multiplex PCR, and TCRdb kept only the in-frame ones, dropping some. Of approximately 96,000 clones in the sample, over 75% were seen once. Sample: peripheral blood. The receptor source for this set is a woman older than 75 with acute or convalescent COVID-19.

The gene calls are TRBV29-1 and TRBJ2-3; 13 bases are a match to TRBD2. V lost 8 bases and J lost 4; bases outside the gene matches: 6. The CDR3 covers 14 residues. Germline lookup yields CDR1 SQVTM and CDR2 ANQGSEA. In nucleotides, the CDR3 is TGCAGCTGGGGCACTAGCGGGAGGGCAGATACGCAGTATTTT. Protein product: CSWGTSGRADTQYF.

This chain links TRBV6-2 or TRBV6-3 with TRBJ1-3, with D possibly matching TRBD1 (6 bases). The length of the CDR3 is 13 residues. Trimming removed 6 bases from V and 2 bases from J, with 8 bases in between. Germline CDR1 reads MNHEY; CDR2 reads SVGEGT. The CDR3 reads CASSGQPGNTIYF. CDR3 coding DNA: TGTGCCAGCAGCGGACAGCCTGGAAACACCATATATTTT.

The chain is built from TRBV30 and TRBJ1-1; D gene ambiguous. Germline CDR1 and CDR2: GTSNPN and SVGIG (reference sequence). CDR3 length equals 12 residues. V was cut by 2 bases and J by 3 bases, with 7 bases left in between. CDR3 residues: CAWSQMYTEAFF. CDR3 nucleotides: TGTGCCTGGAGTCAGATGTACACTGAAGCTTTCTTT.

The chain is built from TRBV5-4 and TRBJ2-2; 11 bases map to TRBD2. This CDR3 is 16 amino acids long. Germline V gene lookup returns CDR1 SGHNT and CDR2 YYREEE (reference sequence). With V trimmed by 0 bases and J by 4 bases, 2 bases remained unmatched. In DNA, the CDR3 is TGTGCCAGCAGCTTGGGACTAGCGGGATCCACCGGGGAGCTGTTTTTT. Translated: CASSLGLAGSTGELFF.

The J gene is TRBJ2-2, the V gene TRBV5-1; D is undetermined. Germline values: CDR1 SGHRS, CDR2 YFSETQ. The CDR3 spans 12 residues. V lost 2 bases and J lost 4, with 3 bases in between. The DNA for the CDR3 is TGCGCCAGCAGCTTTAGCACCGGGGAGCTGTTTTTT. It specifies CASSFSTGELFF. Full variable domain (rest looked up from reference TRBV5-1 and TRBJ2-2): KAGVTQTPRYLIKTRGQQVTLSCSPISGHRSVSWYQQTPGQGLQFLFEYFSETQRNKGNFPGRFSGRQFSNSRSEMNVSTLELGDSALYLCASSFSTGELFFGEGSRLTVL.

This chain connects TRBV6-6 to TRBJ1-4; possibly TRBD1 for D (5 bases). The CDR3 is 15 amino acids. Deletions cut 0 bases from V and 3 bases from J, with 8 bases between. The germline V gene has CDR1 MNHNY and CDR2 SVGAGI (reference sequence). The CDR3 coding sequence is TGTGCCAGCAGTTACTCGGGGCCGGCTAATGAAAAACTGTTTTTT. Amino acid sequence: CASSYSGPANEKLFF.

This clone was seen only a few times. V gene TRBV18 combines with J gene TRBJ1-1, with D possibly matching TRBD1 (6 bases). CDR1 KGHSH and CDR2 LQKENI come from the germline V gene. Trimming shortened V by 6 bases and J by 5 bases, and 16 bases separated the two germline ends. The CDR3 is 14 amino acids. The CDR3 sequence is CASSLKTQGTEAFF. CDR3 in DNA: TGTGCCAGCTCCCTAAAGACACAGGGTACTGAAGCTTTCTTT.

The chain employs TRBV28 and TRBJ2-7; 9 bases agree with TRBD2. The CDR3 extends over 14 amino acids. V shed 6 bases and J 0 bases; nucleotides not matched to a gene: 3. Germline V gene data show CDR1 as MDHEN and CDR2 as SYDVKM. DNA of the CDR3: TGTGCCAGCAGAGCTAGCGGGGACTCCTACGAGCAGTACTTC. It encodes CASRASGDSYEQYF.

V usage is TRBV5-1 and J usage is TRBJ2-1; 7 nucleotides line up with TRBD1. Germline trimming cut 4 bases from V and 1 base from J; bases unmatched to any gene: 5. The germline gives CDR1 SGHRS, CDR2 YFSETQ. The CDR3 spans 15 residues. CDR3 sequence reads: CASSREGASYNEQFF. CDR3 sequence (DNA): TGCGCCAGCAGCCGAGAGGGGGCGTCCTACAATGAGCAGTTCTTC.

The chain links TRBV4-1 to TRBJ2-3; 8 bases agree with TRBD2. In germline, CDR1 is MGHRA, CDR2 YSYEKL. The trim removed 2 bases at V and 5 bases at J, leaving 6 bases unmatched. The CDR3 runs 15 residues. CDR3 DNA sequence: TGCGCCAGCAGCCAATTCGGCGGGGGGCGAGATACGCAGTATTTT. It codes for CASSQFGGGRDTQYF.

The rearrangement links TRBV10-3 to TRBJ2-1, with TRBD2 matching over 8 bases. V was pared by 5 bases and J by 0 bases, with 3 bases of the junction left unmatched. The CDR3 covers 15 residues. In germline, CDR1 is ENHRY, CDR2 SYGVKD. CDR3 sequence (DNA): TGTGCCATCAGTAGTAGCGGGGCCTCCTACAATGAGCAGTTCTTC. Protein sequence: CAISSSGASYNEQFF.

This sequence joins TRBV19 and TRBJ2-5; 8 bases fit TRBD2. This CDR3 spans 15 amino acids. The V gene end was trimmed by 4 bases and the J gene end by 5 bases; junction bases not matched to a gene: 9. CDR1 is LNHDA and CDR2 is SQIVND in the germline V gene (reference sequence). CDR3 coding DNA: TGTGCCAGTAGTAGAACCGGGACTAGAGATGAGACCCAGTACTTC. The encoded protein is CASSRTGTRDETQYF.